This entry describes one T cell receptor (beta chain). Its antigen is as yet unknown. This specimen comes from a study of OX40 agonist ivuxolimab in advanced cancers. Regarding the study as a whole: Normalized T-cell clonal expansion was also low in a subset of nonresponders.

TCRdb's table, derived via immunoSEQ multiplex PCR, lists solely in-frame clones and lacks some. The sample gives about 37,000 clones, roughly 87% of which show up once; about 20% is in the top ten. Losses at the gene ends were 3 bases for V and 2 bases for J; bases not matched to a gene: 6. The CDR3 contains 15 residues. Germline values: CDR1 SGHAT, CDR2 FQNNGV. The material was CD4+ or CD8+ T cells sorted from blood, obtained in a trial of the OX40 agonist ivuxolimab. The TCR was taken from an adult with an advanced solid tumor such as melanoma, head and neck, liver or kidney cancer. This rearrangement joins TRBV11-2 to TRBJ2-7; 8 bases match TRBD1. CDR3 nucleotides: TGTGCCAGCAGCTTCTCCTCGGGACAGGCCTACGAGCAGTACTTC. Its protein is CASSFSSGQAYEQYF.